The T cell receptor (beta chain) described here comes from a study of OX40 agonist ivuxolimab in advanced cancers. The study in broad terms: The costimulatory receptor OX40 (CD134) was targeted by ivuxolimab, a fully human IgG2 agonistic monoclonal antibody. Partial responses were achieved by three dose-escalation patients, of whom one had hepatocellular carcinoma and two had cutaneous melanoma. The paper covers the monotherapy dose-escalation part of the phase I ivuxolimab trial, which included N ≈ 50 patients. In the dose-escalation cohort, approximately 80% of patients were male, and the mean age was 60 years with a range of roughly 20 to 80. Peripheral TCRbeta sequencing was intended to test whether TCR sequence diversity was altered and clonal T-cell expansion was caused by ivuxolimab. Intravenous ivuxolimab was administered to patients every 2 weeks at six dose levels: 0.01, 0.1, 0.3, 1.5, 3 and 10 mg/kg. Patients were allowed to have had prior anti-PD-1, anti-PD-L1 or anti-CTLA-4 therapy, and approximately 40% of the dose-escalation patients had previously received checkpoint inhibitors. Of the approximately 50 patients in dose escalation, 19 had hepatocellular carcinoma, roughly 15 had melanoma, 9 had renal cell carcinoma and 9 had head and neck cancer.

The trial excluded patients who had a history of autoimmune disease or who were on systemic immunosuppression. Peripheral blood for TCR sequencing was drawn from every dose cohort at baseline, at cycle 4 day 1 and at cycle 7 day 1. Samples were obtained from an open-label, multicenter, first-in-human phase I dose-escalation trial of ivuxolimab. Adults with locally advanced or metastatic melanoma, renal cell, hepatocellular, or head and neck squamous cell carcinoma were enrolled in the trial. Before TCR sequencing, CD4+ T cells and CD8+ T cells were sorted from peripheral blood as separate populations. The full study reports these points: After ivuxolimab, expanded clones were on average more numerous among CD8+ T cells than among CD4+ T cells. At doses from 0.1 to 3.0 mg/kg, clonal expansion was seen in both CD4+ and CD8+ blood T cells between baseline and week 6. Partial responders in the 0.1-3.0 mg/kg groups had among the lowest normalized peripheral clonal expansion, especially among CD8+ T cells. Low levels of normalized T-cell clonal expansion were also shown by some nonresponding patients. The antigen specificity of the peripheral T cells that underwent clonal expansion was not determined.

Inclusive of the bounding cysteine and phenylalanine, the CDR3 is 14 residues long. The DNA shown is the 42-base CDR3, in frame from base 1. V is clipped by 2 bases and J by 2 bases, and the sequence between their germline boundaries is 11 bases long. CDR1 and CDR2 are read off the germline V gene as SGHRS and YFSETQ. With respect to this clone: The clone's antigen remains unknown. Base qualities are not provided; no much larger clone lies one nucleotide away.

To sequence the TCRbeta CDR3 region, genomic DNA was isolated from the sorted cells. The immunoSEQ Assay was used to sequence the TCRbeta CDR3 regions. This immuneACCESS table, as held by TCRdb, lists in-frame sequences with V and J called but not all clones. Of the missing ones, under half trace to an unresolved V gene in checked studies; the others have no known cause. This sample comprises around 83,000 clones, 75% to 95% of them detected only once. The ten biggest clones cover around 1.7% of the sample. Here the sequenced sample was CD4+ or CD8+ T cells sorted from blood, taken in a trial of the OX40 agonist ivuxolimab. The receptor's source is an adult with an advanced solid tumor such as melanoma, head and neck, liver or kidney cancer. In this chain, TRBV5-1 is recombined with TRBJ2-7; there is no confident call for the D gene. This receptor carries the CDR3 CASSLSGMTYEQYF. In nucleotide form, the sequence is TGCGCCAGCAGCTTATCCGGTATGACCTACGAGCAGTACTTC.